This TCR beta chain appears in the sequencing data of a study of shared T cell receptors in the human thymus. Sequenced by immunoSEQ multiplex PCR; TCRdb stores in-frame clones only, minus some. This sample has roughly 410,000 clones; approximately 95% occur once, and the top ten carry around 0.019%. This CDR3 is built from 18 residues. J gave up 2 bases and V 4 bases, and 14 bases lay outside the gene matches. Germline V lookup: CDR1 MNHNS, CDR2 SASEGT. Sequencing was performed on thymocytes. The genes are TRBV6-1 and TRBJ2-3; TRBD2 aligns across 8 bases. This TCR was sampled from a human donor. The CDR3 nucleotides are TGTGCCAGCAGTGGCGGCTTTTGGAGCGGGGGATACACAGATACGCAGTATTTT. The encoded protein is CASSGGFWSGGYTDTQYF.